This TCR beta chain was recorded in a study of T cell changes during pregnancy in multiple sclerosis. Germline values: CDR1 GTSNPN, CDR2 SVGIG (reference sequence). The CDR3 is made up of 16 amino acids. Trimming cost V 3 bases and J 3 bases; bases outside gene matches: 6. Data came from immunoSEQ multiplex PCR; TCRdb stores just in-frame clones and leaves some out. The profile shows around 36,000 clones, about nine tenths of them singletons. The source material was CD4+ T cells from peripheral blood mononuclear cells, sampled in the third trimester of pregnancy. The chain combines TRBV30 with TRBJ2-7; 15 bases align to TRBD2. The receptor was isolated from a female donor with multiple sclerosis, enrolled in a pregnancy study. CDR3 coding DNA: TGTGCCTGGAGGAGGACTAGCGGGAGGGTTTACTACGAGCAGTACTTC. It is translated as CAWRRTSGRVYYEQYF.